These T cell receptor beta chains were read from a single sample in a study of brain T cells in children with intractable seizures. Repertoires were generated with immunoSEQ multiplex PCR, while TCRdb's copy carries only in-frame clones and drops some. The sample lists tens of thousands of clones; under 95% were seen once. Material: peripheral blood, obtained at surgery. These receptors were collected from a girl aged 2 to 9 with Rasmussen encephalitis and intractable seizures. Both conserved end residues are part of each CDR3. D genes are given only for firm matches. The listing skips clone size in some rows; elsewhere it reads once, few, many or a size class.

TRBV14,NA,NA,TRBJ2-7,CASSPDSTYEQYF,TGTGCCAGCAGCCCGGACAGTACCTACGAGCAGTACTTC
TRBV11-2,few,NA,TRBJ2-7,CASSLPTNYEQYF,TGTGCCAGCAGCTTACCCACAAACTACGAGCAGTACTTC
TRBV7-2,NA,TRBD1,TRBJ1-2,CASSSGQARGYGYTF,TGTGCCAGCAGCTCCGGACAGGCCCGGGGGTATGGCTACACCTTC
TRBV7-3,NA,NA,TRBJ2-5,CASGATQYF,TGTGCCAGCGGGGCGACCCAGTACTTC
TRBV10-1,few,NA,TRBJ1-6,CASSDSPLHF,TGCGCCAGCAGCGATTCACCCCTCCACTTT
TRBV4-1,NA,NA,TRBJ2-2,CASSLVDRNTGELFF,TGCGCCAGCAGCCTCGTTGACAGGAACACCGGGGAGCTGTTTTTT
TRBV11-3,NA,TRBD2,TRBJ2-7,CASSPTSGGPYEQYF,TGTGCCAGCAGTCCGACTAGCGGGGGACCCTACGAGCAGTACTTC
TRBV2,NA,NA,TRBJ2-7,CASRTGTSYEQYF,TGTGCCAGCAGAACAGGTACTTCCTACGAGCAGTACTTC
TRBV27,NA,NA,TRBJ2-1,CASSSRVSSYNEQFF,TGTGCCAGCAGTTCCCGGGTTAGCTCCTACAATGAGCAGTTCTTC
TRBV3-1/TRBV3-2,NA,NA,TRBJ2-7,CASSQNGQSYEQYF,TGTGCCAGCAGCCAAAACGGACAGTCCTACGAGCAGTACTTC
TRBV6-5,NA,NA,TRBJ1-1,CASSPGKGLGFF,TGTGCCAGCAGTCCAGGGAAAGGGCTCGGTTTCTTT
TRBV5-1,once,NA,TRBJ1-4,CASSPTGNEKLFF,TGCGCCAGCAGTCCGACGGGTAATGAAAAACTGTTTTTT
TRBV2,NA,TRBD1,TRBJ1-5,CASSDRGQKGQPQHF,TGTGCCAGCAGTGATAGGGGACAGAAAGGGCAGCCCCAGCATTTT
TRBV19,once,NA,TRBJ1-1,CASSPETVTEAFF,TGTGCCAGTAGTCCGGAGACAGTCACTGAAGCTTTCTTT
TRBV19,NA,NA,TRBJ1-2,CASTPTAVYGYTF,TGTGCCAGTACCCCGACAGCGGTCTATGGCTACACCTTC
TRBV20-1,NA,NA,TRBJ1-2,CSASRGLGSSSYGYTF,TGCAGTGCTAGTAGAGGCCTTGGCAGTAGTTCCTATGGCTACACCTTC
TRBV19,NA,NA,TRBJ2-1,CASRRGTSGSYNEQFF,TGTGCCAGTAGAAGGGGGACTTCGGGCTCCTACAATGAGCAGTTCTTC
TRBV19,NA,NA,TRBJ2-1,CASSIQGTYNEQFF,TGTGCCAGTAGTATTCAGGGGACCTACAATGAGCAGTTCTTC
TRBV18,NA,NA,TRBJ1-5,CASSSGGNNQPQHF,TGTGCCAGCTCCTCGGGCGGGAACAATCAGCCCCAGCATTTT
TRBV7-9,NA,NA,TRBJ2-2,CASSLNTGELFF,TGTGCCAGCAGCCTGAACACCGGGGAGCTGTTTTTT
TRBV29-1,once,NA,TRBJ2-2,CSHRTGTGELFF,TGCAGCCATAGGACTGGGACCGGGGAGCTGTTTTTT
TRBV18,NA,NA,TRBJ2-7,CASSSSYEQYF,TGTGCCAGCTCCTCCTCCTACGAGCAGTACTTC
TRBV19,NA,TRBD2,TRBJ2-7,CASSISGRAHEQYF,TGTGCCAGTAGTATTAGCGGGAGAGCCCACGAGCAGTACTTC
TRBV30,NA,NA,TRBJ2-7,CAWSRIAKRNEQYF,TGTGCCTGGAGTAGAATAGCCAAAAGAAACGAGCAGTACTTC
TRBV10-2,NA,TRBD1,TRBJ1-4,CASSPTGTVNEKLFF,TGCGCCAGCAGTCCAACCGGGACAGTAAATGAAAAACTGTTTTTT
TRBV18,NA,NA,TRBJ1-4,CASSPRGEKLFF,TGTGCCAGCTCCCCCCGCGGGGAAAAACTGTTTTTT